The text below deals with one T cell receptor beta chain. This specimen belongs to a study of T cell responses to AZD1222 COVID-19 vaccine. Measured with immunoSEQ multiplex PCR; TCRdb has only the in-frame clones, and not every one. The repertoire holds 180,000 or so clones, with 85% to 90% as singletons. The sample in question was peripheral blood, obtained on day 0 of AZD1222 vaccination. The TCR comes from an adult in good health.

CDR3 region: CASSATVNTEAFF. For the CDR3, the DNA is TGTGCCAGCAGCGCTACGGTGAACACTGAAGCTTTCTTT. The chain recombines TRBV3-1 (or the pseudogene TRBV3-2) with TRBJ1-1; no reliable D call. The ends were cut back, 5 bases at V and 0 bases at J, with 7 bases in the middle. Germline V gene sequence: CDR1 LGHDT, CDR2 YNNKEL (reference sequence). CDR3 length: 13 amino acids.